This TCR beta chain derives from a study of identical twins. Template switching added a universal primer site; cDNA carried unique molecular identifiers. Using its own MiXCR run on the 5' RACE reads, TCRdb lists one record per CDR3 protein. Of about 480,000 distinct CDR3 sequences listed, more than 13% are singletons. In germline, CDR1 is MNHNS, CDR2 SASEGT. The CDR3 spans 17 residues. Trimming took 9 bases from V and 6 from J; bases not matched to a gene: 19. With no exceptions, donors were healthy Caucasians. This same sample was also taken into another study, of yellow fever vaccine responses in identical twins. That investigation notes: A vaccine T cell response that seemed partly convergent and partly personalized was reported in twins.

The genes are TRBV6-1 and TRBJ2-7; 11 bases agree with TRBD1. The TCR originated in a woman under 30 in good health. Sequenced material: CD4+ T cells sorted from blood. This chain's CDR3 is CASYGFSRGQGAREQYF. In DNA form, the CDR3 reads TGTGCCAGTTACGGTTTCTCACGCGGACAGGGGGCCCGCGAGCAGTACTTC.